These 9 T cell receptor beta chains came from one sample sequenced in a study of T cells in Graves' hyperthyroidism and ophthalmopathy. Amplification targeted TCR beta CDR3 regions from RNA transcripts. An initial round of RT-PCR targeting the TCR CDR3 relied on the HTBI primer set. TCRdb independently ran MiXCR on the multiplex PCR reads; one entry per CDR3 protein. The sample lists roughly 200,000 distinct CDR3 sequences, around a sixth occurring once. The specimen sequenced was blood. These receptors all come from a woman in her forties or fifties with Graves' hyperthyroidism.

A note on this clonotype: This may arise from a read error, as a much more abundant clone is one base away. The chain joins TRBV5-1 to TRBJ2-7; TRBD1 matches 9 bases. The J call may be in error: the DNA end matches TRBJ2-1 better. From germline, CDR1 is SGHRS and CDR2 YFSETQ. CDR3 size: 15 residues. DNA of the CDR3: TGCGCCAGCAGGGCACCGGGACAGGGATCCTACGAGCAGTTCTTC. Translated: CASRAPGQGSYEQFF.

The J gene is TRBJ2-1, the V gene TRBV19; 8 bases match TRBD1. The germline V gene has CDR1 LNHDA and CDR2 SQIVND (reference sequence). This CDR3 region has 18 residues. The J segment lost 2 bases and the V segment lost 1 base, leaving 10 bases of the junction unmatched. DNA of the CDR3: TGTGCCAGTAGTATAGTCCCCCCGGGACAGGCAGCCTACAATGAGCAGTTCTTC. It translates to CASSIVPPGQAAYNEQFF.

This clonotype occurred many times. This chain connects TRBV28 to TRBJ2-1; D not certain. The CDR3 sequence is 13 residues long. V lost 1 base to trimming and J lost 4 bases, with 5 bases between them. Per the germline V gene, CDR1 is MDHEN and CDR2 is SYDVKM. DNA for the CDR3: TGTGCCAGCAGTTTATATCGATACAATGAGCAGTTCTTC. Its translation is CASSLYRYNEQFF.

This clonotype came up many times. This sequence joins TRBV27 and TRBJ2-1; 9 bases are a match to TRBD1. The length of the CDR3 is 14 residues. V was clipped by 5 bases and J by 12 bases; unmatched bases: 11. Looked up from germline, CDR1 is MNHEY and CDR2 is SMNVEV (reference sequence). CDR3 sequence (DNA): TGTGCCAGCAGTCCCTCCGGGACAGGGTTTGTGCAGTTCTTC. It translates to CASSPSGTGFVQFF.

Ten or more counts support this clonotype. The V and J genes are TRBV7-2 and TRBJ2-1, with D tentatively TRBD2 (5 bases). The V gene's germline CDR1 is SGHTA and CDR2 FQGNSA. Deletions cut 4 bases from V and 12 bases from J, with 19 bases between. The CDR3 consists of 14 residues. The CDR3 region is CASSSYSGLMGQFF. DNA of the CDR3: TGTGCCAGCAGCTCTTACTCGGGATTAATGGGGCAGTTCTTC.

This clonotype was picked up many times. V gene TRBV2 combines with J gene TRBJ2-3, with 8 bases lining up with TRBD2. Germline CDR1 is SNHLY and CDR2 is FYNNEI. After removal of 8 bases from V and 10 bases from J, the junction contained 5 bases not matched to a gene. CDR3 length: 11 residues. CDR3: CASESGSAQYF. For the CDR3, the DNA is TGTGCCAGCGAAAGCGGGAGTGCGCAGTATTTT.

The sample holds many counts of this clonotype. For the CDR3, the DNA is TGTGCCAGCAGTCAAAACAGGGGGTATGAAAAACTGTTTTTT. This sequence encodes CASSQNRGYEKLFF. The chain couples TRBV12-3 or TRBV12-4 to TRBJ1-4; 8 positions agree with TRBD1. This CDR3 is built from 14 residues. The J segment lost 6 bases and the V segment lost 5 bases, leaving 5 bases of the junction unmatched.

This clonotype came up many times. The rearrangement joins TRBV24-1 to TRBJ2-1, with TRBD1 identical over 9 bases. The V gene's germline CDR1 is KGHDR and CDR2 SFDVKD. V lost 9 bases to trimming and J lost 5 bases; unmatched junction nucleotides: 10. The CDR3 runs to 15 residues. CDR3 coding DNA: TGTGCCACCGCCGACGGGGGACAGGGAAACAATGAGCAGTTCTTC. Residues: CATADGGQGNNEQFF.

This chain joins TRBV27 and TRBJ2-3; 11 bases are a match to TRBD2. The germline gives CDR1 MNHEY, CDR2 SMNVEV (reference sequence). The CDR3 has 17 amino acids. Trimming took 1 base from V and 4 from J; bases not matched to a gene: 7. The CDR3 DNA is TGTGCCAGCAGTTTATACCAGACTAGCGGGATATCAGATACGCAGTATTTT. Translation: CASSLYQTSGISDTQYF.